The next 24 T cell receptor beta chains were all read from a single sample in a study of response to subunit inactivated influenza vaccine. TCRdb itself ran the RT-PCR reads through MiXCR, one entry per CDR3 protein. In the table there are hundreds of thousands of distinct CDR3 sequences, 15% to 19% of which are singletons. Specimen: PBMCs from blood, collected 11 to 12 days after vaccination. The receptors derive from a middle-aged man who received an inactivated influenza vaccine.

The rearrangement joins TRBV12-3 or TRBV12-4 to TRBJ1-2; D is perhaps TRBD1 (6 bases). The V and J ends lost 2 bases and 8 bases respectively, with 18 bases between them. The CDR3 runs 15 residues. Here the CDR3 reads CASSLKQGIGVGYTF. The CDR3 DNA reads TGTGCCAGCAGTTTAAAACAGGGTATCGGGGTCGGCTACACCTTC.

About this clonotype: The junction does not match germline at one end; this may be a read error. The V gene is TRBV5-6, the J gene TRBJ2-2; perhaps D is TRBD1 or TRBD2 (5 bases each). Germline V gives CDR1 SGHDT, CDR2 YYEEEE. The CDR3 extends over 15 amino acids. CDR3 region: CASSLLGPSTGKLFF. CDR3 DNA sequence: TGTGCCAGCAGCTTGCTGGGGCCCAGCACCGGGAAGCTGTTTTTT. Supplemented by reference TRBV5-6 and TRBJ2-2, the full variable domain reads DAGVTQSPTHLIKTRGQQVTLRCSPKSGHDTVSWYQQALGQGPQFIFQYYEEEERQRGNFPDRFSGHQFPNYSSELNVNALLLGDSALYLCASSLLGPSTGKLFFGEGSRLTVL.

The chain uses TRBV29-1 and TRBJ2-1; possibly TRBD1 for D (6 bases). V was trimmed by 2 bases and J by 4 bases, leaving 12 bases between them. The V gene's germline CDR1 is SQVTM and CDR2 ANQGSEA. This CDR3 is built from 14 residues. Here the CDR3 reads CSVEWGLRYNEQFF. In DNA, the CDR3 is TGCAGCGTTGAATGGGGGCTAAGGTACAATGAGCAGTTCTTC.

A single count supports this clonotype. The V call is TRBV12-3 or TRBV12-4, the J call TRBJ2-1; TRBD2 matches at 9 bases. The V gene end was trimmed by 8 bases and the J gene end by 5 bases; junction bases not matched to a gene: 7. The CDR3 extends over 14 amino acids. CDR3 in DNA: TGTGCCAGCTCCGGACTAGCGATAGACAATGAGCAGTTCTTC. Protein: CASSGLAIDNEQFF.

J is TRBJ2-7 and V is TRBV20-1, with no clear D. Germline V lookup: CDR1 DFQATT, CDR2 SNEGSKA (reference sequence). This CDR3 region has 15 residues. V shed 0 bases and J shed 0 bases, with 12 bases lying between them. This chain's CDR3 is CSARDSSGSSYEQYF. CDR3 nucleotides: TGCAGTGCTAGAGATTCTTCGGGTAGCTCCTACGAGCAGTACTTC.

This clonotype was recorded once. Here the CDR3 DNA reads TGCAGCGTTGGTTCACTTCAGACAGATACGCAGTATTTT. This encodes CSVGSLQTDTQYF. This chain connects TRBV29-1 to TRBJ2-3; D ambiguous. Trimming cost V 4 bases and J 3 bases, with 11 bases left between them. The CDR3 totals 13 residues. CDR1 is SQVTM, CDR2 ANQGSEA, per germline.

This chain connects TRBV5-1 to TRBJ1-5; possibly TRBD1 for D (5 bases). The germline CDR1 and CDR2 sequences are SGHRS and YFSETQ. This CDR3 has 15 residues. Trimming removed 3 bases from V and 5 bases from J, with 15 bases in between. The CDR3 DNA sequence: TGCGCCAGCAGCTCGGGACCAGGTGCACATCAGCCCCAGCATTTT. Amino acids: CASSSGPGAHQPQHF.

V usage is TRBV12-3 or TRBV12-4 and J usage is TRBJ1-6; 9 bases map to TRBD1. J lost 9 bases, V lost 5 bases, and 8 bases had no gene match. The CDR3 spans 15 residues. The CDR3 nucleotides read TGTGCCAGCAGTCCCCAGACAGGGGGTAGTTCACCCCTCCACTTT. Protein sequence: CASSPQTGGSSPLHF.

This clonotype turned up a few times. The CDR3 is CSARGTGNSDTQYF. The CDR3 nucleotides read TGCAGTGCTAGAGGGACAGGGAATTCGGATACGCAGTATTTT. The rearrangement links TRBV20-1 to TRBJ2-3, with TRBD1 matching 8 bases. This CDR3 is 14 amino acids long. Trimming took 1 base from V and 6 from J; bases not matched to a gene: 6. Germline V lookup: CDR1 DFQATT, CDR2 SNEGSKA (reference sequence).

The V gene is TRBV20-1, the J gene TRBJ2-1, with TRBD2 as a possible D gene (6 bases). Trimming removed 6 bases from V and 2 bases from J, with 14 bases in between. CDR1 DFQATT and CDR2 SNEGSKA come from the germline V gene (reference sequence). This CDR3 contains 14 residues. The CDR3 loop is CSAGLPGAYNEQFF. The CDR3 DNA reads as TGCAGTGCAGGTCTACCGGGGGCCTACAATGAGCAGTTCTTC.

This clonotype has only a few counts. The chain carries TRBV6-2 or TRBV6-3 and TRBJ2-7, with TRBD2 identical over 7 bases. Germline V gene sequence: CDR1 MNHEY, CDR2 SVGEGT. The CDR3 consists of 15 residues. V gave up 5 bases and J gave up 4 bases; unmatched junction bases: 11. CDR3 sequence (DNA): TGTGCCAGCAGTGGGTTGCGGGAGCCTGTATACGAGCAGTACTTC. Translation gives CASSGLREPVYEQYF.

In regard to this clonotype: A read error may produce the germline difference seen at one junction end. The chain has TRBV5-1 and TRBJ2-2, with D maybe TRBD2 (6 bases). Germline CDR1 SGHRS, CDR2 YFSETQ. The CDR3 has 15 residues. The DNA for the CDR3 is TGTGCCAGCAGTTTAACGGGACGGGGGACCGGGGAGCTGTTTTTT. Encoded protein: CASSLTGRGTGELFF.

The V and J genes are TRBV7-2 and TRBJ1-6; D remains ambiguous. The CDR3 runs to 14 residues. Trimming cost V 1 base and J 7 bases, with 8 bases left between them. Germline CDR1 reads SGHTA; CDR2 reads FQGNSA. The CDR3 bases are TGTGCCAGCAGCTTAGTCAGAGTCAATTCACCCCTCCACTTT. This gives the protein CASSLVRVNSPLHF.

This clonotype was observed at least ten times. V and J are TRBV28 and TRBJ1-4, with D hard to call. V was cut by 2 bases and J by 2 bases, with 6 bases left in between. Germline CDR1 reads MDHEN; CDR2 reads SYDVKM. The CDR3 covers 14 residues. The CDR3 sequence: CASSLAGTNEKLFF. CDR3 nucleotide sequence: TGTGCCAGCAGTTTAGCCGGTACTAATGAAAAACTGTTTTTT. The full variable domain, in which reference TRBV28 and TRBJ1-4 provide the parts outside the CDR3, is DVKVTQSSRYLVKRTGEKVFLECVQDMDHENMFWYRQDPGLGLRLIYFSYDVKMKEKGDIPEGYSVSREKKERFSLILESASTNQTSMYLCASSLAGTNEKLFFGSGTQLSVL.

The V call is TRBV4-1, the J call TRBJ2-2; D might be TRBD1 (5 bases). Per germline, CDR1 MGHRA and CDR2 YSYEKL. The V gene lost 0 bases and the J gene lost 1 base, with 6 bases spanning the gap. This CDR3 spans 15 amino acids. As DNA, the CDR3 is TGCGCCAGCAGCCAAGATGACAGGAACACCGGGGAGCTGTTTTTT. Its translation: CASSQDDRNTGELFF.

The rearrangement links TRBV7-9 to TRBJ2-7; 13 bases match TRBD2. V shed 5 bases, J shed 2 bases, and the junction held 6 bases outside the gene matches. This CDR3 spans 16 amino acids. Germline CDR1 reads SEHNR; CDR2 reads FQNEAQ (reference sequence). CDR3 protein: CASSLGLAGPTYEQYF. The CDR3, as DNA: TGTGCCAGCAGCCTGGGACTAGCGGGGCCGACCTACGAGCAGTACTTC.

The chain couples TRBV29-1 to TRBJ1-2; D remains ambiguous. The germline gives CDR1 SQVTM, CDR2 ANQGSEA. With 3 bases removed from V and 6 bases from J, the gap between germline ends came to 2 bases. This CDR3 comprises 9 residues. The CDR3 coding sequence is TGCAGCGTTGAGGATGGCTACACCTTC. It specifies CSVEDGYTF.

This clonotype was observed a few times. This rearrangement joins TRBV6-1 to TRBJ2-1, with 11 bases fitting TRBD2. With 6 bases clipped from V and 3 bases from J, the junction kept 7 bases outside the gene matches. CDR3 length: 16 residues. Germline V CDR1 and CDR2: MNHNS, SASEGT. CDR3 in amino acids: CASRASSGGIYNEQFF. Written as DNA, the CDR3 is TGTGCCAGCAGGGCCTCTAGCGGGGGGATCTACAATGAGCAGTTCTTC.

This clonotype was seen a handful of times. V is TRBV7-9 and J is TRBJ2-2; D is undetermined. V lost 5 bases to trimming and J lost 0 bases, with 13 bases between them. Germline V gives CDR1 SEHNR, CDR2 FQNEAQ (reference sequence). The CDR3 covers 16 residues. CDR3 sequence (DNA): TGTGCCAGCAGCCCAGGTGGGTCGACGAACACCGGGGAGCTGTTTTTT. Its protein product is CASSPGGSTNTGELFF. Filled out from reference TRBV7-9 and TRBJ2-2, the complete variable domain reads DTGVSQNPRHKITKRGQNVTFRCDPISEHNRLYWYRQTLGQGPEFLTYFQNEAQLEKSRLLSDRFSAERPKGSFSTLEIQRTEQGDSAMYLCASSPGGSTNTGELFFGEGSRLTVL.

The gene calls are TRBV5-1 and TRBJ2-3, with D uncertain. There are 14 residues in the CDR3. Germline V gene lookup returns CDR1 SGHRS and CDR2 YFSETQ. Trimming left V 2 bases short and J 4 bases short, with 11 bases between. CDR3 protein: CASSFLDGSDTQYF. The CDR3 coding sequence is TGCGCCAGCAGCTTCTTGGACGGATCAGATACGCAGTATTTT.

This clonotype was picked up a small number of times. The chain combines TRBV7-6 with TRBJ2-5; D is unresolved. CDR1 SGHVS and CDR2 FNYEAQ come from the germline V gene. V gave up 1 base and J gave up 1 base, with 13 bases separating them. This CDR3 has 16 residues. CDR3 region: CASSLGALRAQETQYF. CDR3 bases: TGTGCCAGCAGCTTAGGGGCTCTAAGGGCCCAAGAGACCCAGTACTTC.

This clonotype was counted only a few times. The chain has TRBV7-6 and TRBJ2-3, with D possibly called TRBD1 or TRBD2 (6 bases each). The CDR3 consists of 18 residues. Between the trimmed V and J ends, which lost 5 bases and 0 bases, there was a span of 21 bases. The germline gives CDR1 SGHVS, CDR2 FNYEAQ. This CDR3 is CASSPGPPRGTSTDTQYF. CDR3 DNA sequence: TGTGCCAGCAGCCCGGGACCCCCTAGGGGGACTAGCACAGATACGCAGTATTTT.

Worth noting for this clonotype: One end of the junction is discordant with germline, which a read error may explain. The rearrangement links TRBV6-1 to TRBJ2-1; 10 bases align to TRBD1. Germline CDR1 reads MNHNS; CDR2 reads SASEGT. The CDR3 loop spans 14 amino acids. The CDR3 reads CASSEARTGGILVF. The CDR3 nucleotides are TGTGCCAGCAGTGAAGCTCGGACAGGGGGGATTTTGGTCTTC.

CDR3 in amino acids: CAWSGGGDTQYF. CDR3 DNA: TGTGCCTGGAGTGGGGGGGGAGATACGCAGTATTTT. The chain has TRBV30 and TRBJ2-3; 7 bases are shared with TRBD2. Germline V gene data show CDR1 as GTSNPN and CDR2 as SVGIG (reference sequence). This CDR3 comprises 12 residues. The V gene end was trimmed by 1 base and the J gene end by 5 bases; junction bases not matched to a gene: 0.